This TCR beta chain was documented in a study of T cells in Graves' hyperthyroidism and ophthalmopathy. Study-wide background: Peripheral blood draws took place at initial diagnosis, ahead of any treatment. Overall study findings and caveats: The blood repertoire included most of the expanded thyroid clonotypes above 0.001.

This clonotype has ten or more counts. The antigen remains undetermined. Researchers amplified the TCR beta CDR3 regions from RNA transcripts. HTBI primers were the set used in a first-round RT-PCR of the TCR CDR3. TCRdb re-called the multiplex PCR reads with MiXCR, one entry per CDR3 protein. Of 750,000 to 950,000 distinct CDR3 sequences in the sample, 35% to 40% are singletons; the top ten hold 8% to 9%. Sequenced sample: blood. The receptor's source is a young man with Graves' hyperthyroidism.

The CDR3 loop is CASSPQGNSNQPQHF. The CDR3 DNA sequence: TGTGCCAGTAGTCCTCAGGGAAATAGCAATCAGCCCCAGCATTTT. J is TRBJ1-5 and V is TRBV19; perhaps TRBD1 as D (5 bases). The CDR3 spans 15 residues. Germline lookup yields CDR1 LNHDA and CDR2 SQIVND (reference sequence). V dropped 5 bases and J dropped 0 bases, with 11 bases sitting between them.